This T cell receptor (beta chain) was recorded in a study of radiation and T cells in renal cell carcinoma. For the study at large: Nephrectomy followed 15 Gy stereotactic body radiation by 4 weeks. Study results and limitations: Top tumor clonotypes rose in blood 2 weeks post-radiation, then contracted.

This clone was counted a single time. Antigen unknown. Time point: blood 2 weeks post-SBRT. The treatment denotes: 15 Gy SBRT to primary tumor, nephrectomy 4 weeks later. After SBRT, blood was collected at 2 and 4 weeks, plus baseline. The tumor was a clear cell renal cell carcinoma. Repertoires were generated with immunoSEQ multiplex PCR, while TCRdb's copy carries only in-frame clones and drops some. The data show 45,000 to 55,000 clones, with roughly 80% seen just once and about 30% held by the top ten. The V and J ends lost 6 bases and 3 bases, in that order; junction bases with no gene match: 8. The germline gives CDR1 MNHEY, CDR2 SVGAGI. CDR3 length: 15 residues.

This sequence originates from a woman aged 70-85 years with renal cell carcinoma. The rearrangement joins TRBV6-5 to TRBJ2-7, with TRBD1 matching 10 bases. The starting material was blood, obtained from a patient whose treatment included radiotherapy and nephrectomy. The CDR3 is CASSTIGTGVYEQYF. The CDR3, as DNA: TGTGCCAGCAGCACCATAGGGACAGGGGTCTACGAGCAGTACTTC.